This record looks at one TCR beta chain sequence and its context. The antigen remains unidentified. Time point described: patch test 3, about 24 weeks after DPC sensitization. Treatment noted: therapeutic diphenylcyclopropenone sensitization with weekly scalp DPC. Extraction of total RNA was performed on unfractionated whole blood. This entry is derived from a study of human T cells and chemical hapten exposure. The CDR3 covers 11 residues. Germline CDR1 and CDR2: MDHEN and SYDVKM. Trimming cost V 4 bases and J 5 bases, with 5 bases left between them. Study-wide findings and caveats: Relative to controls, expanded TCRs formed significantly more large CDR3 similarity clusters. Once DPC sensitization occurred, TCRs above 1 in 1000 frequency showed no change.

TCRdb processed the RACE reads anew with MiXCR; each CDR3 protein has one entry. Among more than 35,000 distinct CDR3 sequences, approximately 12% were seen once, and the ten largest hold over 2%. Sequences were derived from whole blood, sampled in connection with sensitization to the hapten diphenylcyclopropenone (DPC). This receptor was obtained from a woman aged 40 to 50 with alopecia areata. Some clones in this sample may be carry-over from other donors' samples. The V and J genes are TRBV28 and TRBJ2-5, with D unresolved. The CDR3 DNA reads as TGTGCCAGCAGTTCCTTGGAGACCCAGTACTTC. Protein: CASSSLETQYF.